This T cell receptor beta chain comes out of a study of beta chain features in type 1 diabetes. Points from the study as a whole: Type 1 diabetes patients had moderately but significantly shorter TCRB CDR3s in all four CD4+ subsets. There was a possibility that cDNA sequencing over-represented cells with high TCR expression.

This clone appeared a few times. Its antigen is currently unknown. Expressed TCRB transcripts were sequenced because the entire RNA isolate underwent reverse transcription. This table comes from immunoSEQ multiplex PCR, and its TCRdb copy is limited to in-frame clones, with some not included. The sample lists hundreds of thousands of clones, roughly a tenth occurring once. Germline V gene data show CDR1 as MNHEY and CDR2 as SMNVEV (reference sequence). V lost 4 bases to trimming and J lost 2 bases; unmatched junction nucleotides: 4. This CDR3 comprises 14 residues. Sequencing was performed on naive CD4+ T cells from blood. The V gene is TRBV27, the J gene TRBJ2-7, with 8 bases fitting TRBD1. The source is a man aged 25 to 45 with type 1 diabetes. The CDR3 sequence: CASSSQDRAYEQYF. The CDR3 DNA sequence: TGTGCCAGCAGTTCGCAGGACAGGGCCTACGAGCAGTACTTC.